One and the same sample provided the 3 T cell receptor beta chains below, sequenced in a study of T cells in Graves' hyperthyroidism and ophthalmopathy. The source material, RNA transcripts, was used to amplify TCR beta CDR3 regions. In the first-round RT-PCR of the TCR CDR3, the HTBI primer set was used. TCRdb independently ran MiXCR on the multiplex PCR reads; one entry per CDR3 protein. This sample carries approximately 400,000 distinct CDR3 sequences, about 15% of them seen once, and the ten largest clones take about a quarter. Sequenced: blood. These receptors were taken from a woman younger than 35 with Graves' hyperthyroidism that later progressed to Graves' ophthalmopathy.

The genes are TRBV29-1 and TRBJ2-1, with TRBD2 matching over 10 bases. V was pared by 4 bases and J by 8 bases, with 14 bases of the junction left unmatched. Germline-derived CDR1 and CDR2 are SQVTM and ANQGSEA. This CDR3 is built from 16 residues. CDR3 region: CSVVRPLAGVVHEQFF. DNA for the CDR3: TGCAGCGTTGTTCGCCCCCTAGCGGGAGTGGTCCATGAGCAGTTCTTC.

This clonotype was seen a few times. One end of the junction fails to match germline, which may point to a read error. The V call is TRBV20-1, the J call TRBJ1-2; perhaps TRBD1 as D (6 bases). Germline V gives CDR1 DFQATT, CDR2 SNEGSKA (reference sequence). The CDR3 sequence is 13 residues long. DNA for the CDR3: TGCAGTGCCAGAGGGGGGGAAAACTATGGCTACACCTTC. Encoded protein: CSARGGENYGYTF.

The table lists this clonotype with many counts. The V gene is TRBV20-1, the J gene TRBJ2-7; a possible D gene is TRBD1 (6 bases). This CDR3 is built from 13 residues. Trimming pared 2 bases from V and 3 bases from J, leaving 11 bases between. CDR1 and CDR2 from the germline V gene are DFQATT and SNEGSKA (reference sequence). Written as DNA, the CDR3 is TGCAGTGCTAGAAGTAGGGGGATCTACGAGCAGTACTTC. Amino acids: CSARSRGIYEQYF.